What follows describes a single T cell receptor (beta chain). Its antigen is as yet unknown. The data originate from a study of OX40 agonist ivuxolimab in advanced cancers. Overall study context: Patients with hepatocellular carcinoma, melanoma, renal cell or head and neck cancer made up the dose-escalation patients.

The CDR3 has 15 residues. Germline CDR1 reads GTSNPN; CDR2 reads SVGIG (reference sequence). Trimming shortened V by 0 bases and J by 7 bases, and 17 bases separated the two germline ends. Findings and limits, study-wide: Relative to CD4+ cells, CD8+ T cells on average had more expanded clones.

Generated by immunoSEQ multiplex PCR, the TCRdb table keeps only in-frame clones and is missing some. The table lists fewer than 90,000 clones, about 86% of them singletons. The material sequenced was CD4+ or CD8+ T cells sorted from blood, taken in a trial of the OX40 agonist ivuxolimab. The TCR sequence derives from an adult with an advanced solid tumor such as melanoma, head and neck, liver or kidney cancer. This chain uses TRBV30 with TRBJ2-3; the D is unclear. In nucleotides, the CDR3 is TGTGCCTGGAGTGTCCGGAGTAGTAGCTATAATACGCAGTATTTT. It encodes CAWSVRSSSYNTQYF.